These T cell receptor beta chains were read from a single sample in a study of shared clonotypes between healthy human individuals. Here immunoSEQ multiplex PCR was the method, and the copy in TCRdb shows in-frame clones only, minus some. The sample yields a few million clones, 93% seen once. Sequencing was performed on naive CD8+ T cells from PBMCs. Receptor source: a young man in good health. Some clones in this sample may be carry-over from other donors' samples. CDR3s include the opening cysteine and the closing phenylalanine or tryptophan. The D gene is left open where the match is weak. The listing skips clone size in some rows; elsewhere it reads once, few, many or a size class.

V gene: TRBV7-3
J gene: TRBJ2-3
D gene: TRBD2
clone size: .
CDR3 protein: CASSLTLAGVIDTQYF
CDR3 DNA: TGTGCCAGCAGCTTAACGCTAGCGGGAGTGATAGATACGCAGTATTTT

V gene: TRBV5-5
J gene: TRBJ2-3
D gene: TRBD1
clone size: .
CDR3 protein: CASSAGQGRTDTQYF
CDR3 DNA: TGTGCCAGCAGCGCGGGACAGGGAAGGACAGATACGCAGTATTTT

V gene: TRBV7-8
J gene: TRBJ2-7
D gene: TRBD2
clone size: once
CDR3 protein: CASSLGTSGSREQYF
CDR3 DNA: TGTGCCAGCAGCCTTGGGACTAGCGGGAGCCGCGAGCAGTACTTC

V gene: TRBV28
J gene: TRBJ2-1
D gene: TRBD1
clone size: .
CDR3 protein: CASSQGVLYNEQFF
CDR3 DNA: TGTGCCAGCTCGCAGGGGGTCCTCTACAATGAGCAGTTCTTC

V gene: TRBV28
J gene: TRBJ1-5
D gene: .
clone size: once
CDR3 protein: CASSPVGHFFLNQPQHF
CDR3 DNA: TGTGCCAGCAGTCCCGTGGGACATTTTTTCTTAAATCAGCCCCAGCATTTT

V gene: TRBV7-6
J gene: TRBJ1-1
D gene: .
clone size: .
CDR3 protein: CASSLGEGSVENTEAFF
CDR3 DNA: TGTGCCAGCAGCTTAGGGGAGGGGTCGGTTGAGAACACTGAAGCTTTCTTT

V gene: TRBV27
J gene: TRBJ2-4
D gene: .
clone size: .
CDR3 protein: CASSFSAEGWNIQYF
CDR3 DNA: TGTGCCAGCAGTTTTTCGGCGGAGGGGTGGAACATTCAGTACTTC

V gene: TRBV11-1
J gene: TRBJ2-1
D gene: .
clone size: .
CDR3 protein: CASSSGEYNEQFF
CDR3 DNA: TGTGCCAGCAGCTCGGGAGAATACAATGAGCAGTTCTTC

V gene: TRBV6-1
J gene: TRBJ2-7
D gene: .
clone size: .
CDR3 protein: CASSEGGSAYEQYF
CDR3 DNA: TGTGCCAGCAGTGAGGGAGGAAGCGCCTACGAGCAGTACTTC

V gene: TRBV11-2
J gene: TRBJ2-1
D gene: .
clone size: once
CDR3 protein: CASSLERDYYNEQFF
CDR3 DNA: TGTGCCAGCAGCTTAGAGCGAGATTACTACAATGAGCAGTTCTTC

V gene: TRBV9
J gene: TRBJ2-1
D gene: TRBD2
clone size: .
CDR3 protein: CASSVVAGGPLYNEQFF
CDR3 DNA: TGTGCCAGCAGCGTAGTTGCGGGAGGGCCACTTTACAATGAGCAGTTCTTC

V gene: TRBV2
J gene: TRBJ2-7
D gene: TRBD2
clone size: .
CDR3 protein: CASSEAGGNYEQYF
CDR3 DNA: TGTGCCAGCAGTGAAGCGGGGGGGAACTACGAGCAGTACTTC

V gene: TRBV6-1
J gene: TRBJ1-5
D gene: .
clone size: .
CDR3 protein: CASSETLLVEPQHF
CDR3 DNA: TGTGCCAGCAGTGAAACGCTGCTGGTGGAGCCCCAGCATTTT

V gene: TRBV4-3
J gene: TRBJ2-2
D gene: .
clone size: .
CDR3 protein: CASSQDPFTNTGELFF
CDR3 DNA: TGCGCCAGCAGCCAAGATCCGTTCACAAACACCGGGGAGCTGTTTTTT

V gene: TRBV7-9
J gene: TRBJ1-2
D gene: .
clone size: .
CDR3 protein: CASSFEGSYGYTF
CDR3 DNA: TGTGCCAGCAGCTTCGAGGGGTCCTATGGCTACACCTTC

V gene: TRBV27
J gene: TRBJ2-1
D gene: TRBD1
clone size: .
CDR3 protein: CASSSEDRASYNEQFF
CDR3 DNA: TGTGCCAGCAGTTCGGAGGACAGGGCCTCCTACAATGAGCAGTTCTTC

V gene: TRBV10-3
J gene: TRBJ1-2
D gene: .
clone size: .
CDR3 protein: CAISISRGLERGTYGYTF
CDR3 DNA: TGTGCCATCAGTATCAGCCGGGGACTCGAACGGGGCACCTATGGCTACACCTTC

V gene: TRBV7-2
J gene: TRBJ2-3
D gene: TRBD1
clone size: .
CDR3 protein: CASSSPGQGIDTQYF
CDR3 DNA: TGTGCCAGCAGTAGTCCGGGACAGGGAATAGATACGCAGTATTTT

V gene: TRBV27
J gene: TRBJ2-2
D gene: TRBD2
clone size: .
CDR3 protein: CASSLSGRAGELFF
CDR3 DNA: TGTGCCAGCAGTCTTAGCGGGAGGGCCGGGGAGCTGTTTTTT

V gene: TRBV28
J gene: TRBJ1-1
D gene: .
clone size: .
CDR3 protein: CASSLNLQITEAFF
CDR3 DNA: TGTGCCAGCAGTTTAAATCTGCAGATAACTGAAGCTTTCTTT

V gene: TRBV7-8
J gene: TRBJ1-5
D gene: TRBD1
clone size: .
CDR3 protein: CASSQTGTAFNQPQHF
CDR3 DNA: TGTGCCAGCAGCCAAACTGGGACAGCCTTCAATCAGCCCCAGCATTTT

V gene: TRBV7-6
J gene: TRBJ2-5
D gene: .
clone size: .
CDR3 protein: CASSSPGGVLEETQYF
CDR3 DNA: TGTGCCAGCAGCTCCCCAGGGGGGGTCTTGGAAGAGACCCAGTACTTC

V gene: TRBV6-5
J gene: TRBJ1-2
D gene: .
clone size: .
CDR3 protein: CASSYSRTGIYGYTF
CDR3 DNA: TGTGCCAGCAGTTACTCGAGAACAGGAATATATGGCTACACCTTC

V gene: TRBV18
J gene: TRBJ2-3
D gene: TRBD2
clone size: .
CDR3 protein: CASSPIGAGEADTQYF
CDR3 DNA: TGTGCCAGCTCACCAATCGGCGCGGGAGAGGCAGATACGCAGTATTTT